This TCR beta chain was recovered during a study of cytomegalovirus exposure and HLA in healthy donors. The primer mix had 60 Vbeta and 13 Jbeta primers. Profiled with immunoSEQ multiplex PCR; TCRdb holds only in-frame clones, not every one. This sample has 50,000 to 65,000 clones, with more than 60% found just once. This clone was observed a handful of times. Its specificity is not known. In germline, CDR1 is SNHLY, CDR2 FYNNEI. V lost 0 bases to trimming and J lost 5 bases, with 11 bases between them. This CDR3 has 14 amino acids. General study points: Relative to the 666-donor mean, N-insertions were reportedly fewer in an Asian-associated ancestry cluster in a later analysis. The study recorded 160 or so TCR beta chains that were cytomegalovirus-associated.

This rearrangement joins TRBV2 to TRBJ2-7; no definite D call. Sequenced input: PBMCs. This TCR was recovered from a woman between 35 and 50 years old in good health and CMV-seropositive. The CDR3 sequence: CASSEAQVWNEQYF. In nucleotides, the CDR3 is TGTGCCAGCAGTGAAGCGCAGGTTTGGAACGAGCAGTACTTC.